This T cell receptor (beta chain) is from a study of T cells after yellow fever vaccination. In making TCR cDNA, 5'RACE template switching added a universal primer site and UMIs to it. TCRdb independently ran MiXCR on the 5' RACE reads; one entry per CDR3 protein. The repertoire holds roughly 96,000 distinct CDR3 sequences, with about 8.2% as singletons. The length of the CDR3 is 14 residues. The V end lost 11 bases, the J end lost 8 bases, and 24 bases lay between the germline ends. Germline-derived CDR1 and CDR2 are SEHNR and FQNEAQ (reference sequence). In this sample, this clonotype turned up a few times. Whole-study results and caveats: Weaker in magnitude, the secondary response showed a faster peak on day 5 versus 15. Abundant clonotypes (contaminants from the bulk population) could be present in FACS-sorted repertoires. Post-booster samples contained most primary-vaccination clones (more than 95% CD4, about 87% CD8).

The chain recombines TRBV7-9 with TRBJ1-2; D remains unclear. The source is a man between 18 and 35 years old who received the YFV17D yellow fever vaccine. The input for sequencing was CD8+ T cells not binding an NS4B(214-222) dextramer, sorted from PBMCs, taken approximately 15 days after the first yellow fever vaccination. CDR3 loop: CAAESVVSAGGYTF. As DNA, the CDR3 is TGTGCCGCCGAGTCAGTCGTTAGTGCGGGAGGCTACACCTTC.